Listed here are 7 T cell receptor beta chains from one sample, sequenced in a study of cytomegalovirus exposure and HLA in healthy donors (dated by TCRdb to about 2017). Libraries came from the immunoSEQ multiplex PCR assay. For the multiplex PCR, a mixture combining 60 forward primers for TCR Vbeta segments and 13 reverse primers for TCR Jbeta segments was used. Here the immuneACCESS table is served through TCRdb, limited to in-frame sequences with V and J called. Missing clones are a known gap in these copies; in checked studies unresolved V genes cover under half, and the rest lacks a known reason. The sample records about 160,000 clones, around 83% of which are singletons. The ten largest clones represent approximately 8% of the sample. The material sequenced was PBMCs. These receptors all come from a male donor in good health and CMV-seropositive.

On this clone itself: The sample has other DNA sequences that encode this CDR3 too. The chain combines TRBV6-5 with TRBJ1-1; D is unclear. The V end lost 3 bases, the J end lost 5 bases, and 13 bases lay between the germline ends. This CDR3 comprises 14 residues. Germline V gene data show CDR1 as MNHEY and CDR2 as SVGAGI. The CDR3 sequence is CASSYSRPGTEAFF. DNA of the CDR3: TGTGCCAGCAGTTATTCGAGGCCGGGGACTGAAGCTTTCTTT.

V is TRBV9 and J is TRBJ1-1; the D is unclear. The germline V gene encodes CDR1 SGDLS and CDR2 YYNGEE. The length of the CDR3 is 15 residues. V lost 0 bases and J lost 1, with 10 bases in between. The DNA for the CDR3 is TGTGCCAGCAGCGTAGGTACAGCCACGAACACTGAAGCTTTCTTT. This gives the protein CASSVGTATNTEAFF.

The chain is built from TRBV5-1 and TRBJ2-7; no clear D. V was shortened by 4 bases and J by 6 bases, with 14 bases between the two germline ends. Per the germline V gene, CDR1 is SGHRS and CDR2 is YFSETQ. The length of the CDR3 is 13 residues. The CDR3 reads CASSPLLSREQYF. Written as DNA, the CDR3 is TGCGCCAGCAGCCCCCTCCTTTCTCGCGAGCAGTACTTC.

Only one count was recorded for this clone. The chain joins TRBV4-1 to TRBJ1-4; D may be TRBD1 (5 bases). V lost 0 bases and J 0 bases, leaving 11 bases between the germline ends. This CDR3 is built from 17 residues. Germline V gene data show CDR1 as MGHRA and CDR2 as YSYEKL. The CDR3 region is CASSQERLGATNEKLFF. The CDR3 nucleotides are TGCGCCAGCAGCCAAGAACGTTTAGGGGCAACTAATGAAAAACTGTTTTTT.

The genes are TRBV7-2 and TRBJ2-1; 10 bases fit TRBD1. The CDR3 runs to 17 residues. Per germline, CDR1 SGHTA and CDR2 FQGNSA. V shed 1 base and J 8 bases; nucleotides not matched to a gene: 11. The CDR3 coding sequence is TGTGCCAGCAGCTTAGTGGACAGGGGGAATAGATTCGATGAGCAGTTCTTC. It codes for CASSLVDRGNRFDEQFF.

CDR3 sequence reads: CATGGLGQPQHF. CDR3 coding DNA: TGTGCCACCGGGGGACTCGGGCAGCCCCAGCATTTT. This chain links TRBV6-5 with TRBJ1-5, with D maybe TRBD1 (5 bases). The germline V gene encodes CDR1 MNHEY and CDR2 SVGAGI. This CDR3 spans 12 amino acids. Trimming took 10 bases from V and 7 from J, leaving 14 bases between them.

This clone was counted between two and nine times. V gene TRBV5-6 combines with J gene TRBJ2-7, with TRBD1 matching over 9 bases. Germline trimming cut 2 bases from V and 6 bases from J; bases unmatched to any gene: 15. There are 17 residues in the CDR3. From germline, CDR1 is SGHDT and CDR2 YYEEEE. The CDR3 DNA reads TGTGCCAGCAGCTTATTGGTGGGACAGGGTAGGTTGGCCGAGCAGTACTTC. This codes for CASSLLVGQGRLAEQYF.